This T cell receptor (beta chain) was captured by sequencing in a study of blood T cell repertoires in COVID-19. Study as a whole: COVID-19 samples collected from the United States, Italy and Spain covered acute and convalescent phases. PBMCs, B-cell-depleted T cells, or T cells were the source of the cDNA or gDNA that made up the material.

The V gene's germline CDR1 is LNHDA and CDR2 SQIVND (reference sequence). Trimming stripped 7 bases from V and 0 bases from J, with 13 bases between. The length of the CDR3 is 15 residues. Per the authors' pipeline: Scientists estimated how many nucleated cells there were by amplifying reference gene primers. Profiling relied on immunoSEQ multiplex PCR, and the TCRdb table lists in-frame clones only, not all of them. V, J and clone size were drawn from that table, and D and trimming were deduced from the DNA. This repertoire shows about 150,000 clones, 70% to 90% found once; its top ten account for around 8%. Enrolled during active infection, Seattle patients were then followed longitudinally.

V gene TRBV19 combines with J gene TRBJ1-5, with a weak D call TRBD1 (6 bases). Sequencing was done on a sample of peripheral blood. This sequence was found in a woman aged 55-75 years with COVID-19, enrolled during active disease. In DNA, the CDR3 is TGTGCCAGTATCCGACAAGGGGGTAGCAATCAGCCCCAGCATTTT. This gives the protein CASIRQGGSNQPQHF.